This T cell receptor beta chain originates from a study of blood T cell repertoires in COVID-19. The wider study: COVID-19 samples, acute and convalescent, were from the United States, Italy and Spain. PBMCs, B-cell-depleted T cells, or T cells provided the cDNA or gDNA that made up the material.

This CDR3 has 15 residues. V was pared by 3 bases and J by 2 bases, with 5 bases of the junction left unmatched. Germline CDR1 reads LNHDA; CDR2 reads SQIVND (reference sequence). Method: immunoSEQ multiplex PCR; TCRdb's copy keeps in-frame clones and lacks some. This sample has under 200,000 clones; around 81% occur once, and the top ten carry less than 3%. The sample was peripheral blood. This receptor was taken from a human donor with acute or convalescent COVID-19. The donor label of this sample is uncertain. V is TRBV19 and J is TRBJ2-3; 7 bases line up with TRBD1. The CDR3 spells CASSILDRATDTQYF. For the CDR3, the DNA is TGTGCCAGTAGTATCCTTGACAGGGCCACAGATACGCAGTATTTT. The whole variable domain, remainder taken from reference TRBV19 and TRBJ2-3, is DGGITQSPKYLFRKEGQNVTLSCEQNLNHDAMYWYRQDPGQGLRLIYYSQIVNDFQKGDIAEGYSVSREKKESFPLTVTSAQKNPTAFYLCASSILDRATDTQYFGPGTRLTVL.